This T cell receptor (beta chain) is from a study of shared clonotypes between healthy human individuals. General observations from the study: There were few donors, and this limited the genetic and exposure-history diversity represented. Specimens sampled were limited to blood, with tissue repertoires likely differing.

CDR1 SGDLS and CDR2 YYNGEE come from the germline V gene. This CDR3 is 15 amino acids long. Trimming left V 2 bases short and J 2 bases short, with 11 bases between. The authors distributed each subset's genomic DNA evenly over several immunoSEQ plates. Clones were read by immunoSEQ multiplex PCR, and TCRdb kept only the in-frame ones, dropping some. The sample has about half a million clones, 77% seen once; the top ten hold 12%. Regarding this clone: Its antigen is currently unknown.

It was tens of millions of PBMCs that unsorted samples used for genomic DNA. This TCR was recovered from a woman between 40 and 55 years old in good health. Some clones in this sample may be carry-over from other donors' samples. The chain joins TRBV9 to TRBJ2-1, with a weak D call TRBD2 (6 bases). Sequencing was done on a sample of PBMCs. The CDR3 region is CASSVGGPTYNEQFF. DNA of the CDR3: TGTGCCAGCAGCGTCGGGGGTCCAACCTACAATGAGCAGTTCTTC.